The 22 T cell receptor beta chains listed next were all sequenced from one sample in a study of blood T cell repertoires in COVID-19. Measured with immunoSEQ multiplex PCR; TCRdb has only the in-frame clones, and not every one. There are about 70,000 clones in the sample; around 79% occur only once, and about 40% lies in the top ten. Source material: peripheral blood. The receptors come from a woman aged 70 to 79 with acute or convalescent COVID-19.

The V call is TRBV15, the J call TRBJ1-1; the D is unclear. There are 13 residues in the CDR3. The V and J ends lost 5 bases and 5 bases respectively, with 12 bases between them. Germline loops: CDR1 LNHNV, CDR2 YYDKDF (reference sequence). DNA of the CDR3: TGTGCCACCAGCCCGAGTGCGGGGACTGAAGCTTTCTTT. This encodes CATSPSAGTEAFF.

This clone was detected a few times. The chain uses TRBV12-3 or TRBV12-4 and TRBJ1-1; 7 bases fit TRBD1. The V segment lost 5 bases and the J segment 6 bases; nucleotides outside the gene matches: 0. This CDR3 is built from 11 residues. In DNA, the CDR3 is TGTGCCAGCAGTCAGGGGGCTGAAGCTTTCTTT. It specifies CASSQGAEAFF.

The V gene is TRBV11-2, the J gene TRBJ1-3; D call uncertain. The CDR3 length is 13 residues. Per germline, CDR1 SGHAT and CDR2 FQNNGV. Deletions cut 0 bases from V and 9 bases from J, with 9 bases between. The CDR3 protein is CASSLDSASTIYF. The CDR3, as DNA: TGTGCCAGCAGCTTAGATTCGGCTAGCACCATATATTTT.

The chain carries TRBV5-6 and TRBJ2-7, with a weak D call TRBD2 (6 bases). Germline V gives CDR1 SGHDT, CDR2 YYEEEE. The CDR3 extends over 16 amino acids. Trimming shortened V by 0 bases and J by 1 base, and 14 bases separated the two germline ends. CDR3 protein: CASSLATSGWSYEQYF. CDR3 in DNA: TGTGCCAGCAGCTTGGCCACCAGCGGGTGGTCCTACGAGCAGTACTTC.

The chain is built from TRBV3-1 (or the pseudogene TRBV3-2) and TRBJ2-1; D possibly corresponds to TRBD2 (6 bases). The V end lost 2 bases, the J end lost 8 bases, and 10 bases lay between the germline ends. The CDR3 covers 13 residues. CDR1 and CDR2 (germline): LGHDT, YNNKEL (reference sequence). The CDR3 region is CASSQRLVYEQFF. DNA for the CDR3: TGTGCCAGCAGCCAACGACTAGTATATGAGCAGTTCTTC.

This clone was found many times. V usage is TRBV5-1 and J usage is TRBJ1-4; D is perhaps TRBD1 (5 bases). The CDR3 spans 15 residues. The germline CDR1 and CDR2 sequences are SGHRS and YFSETQ. With 4 bases removed from V and 4 bases from J, the gap between germline ends came to 14 bases. The CDR3 loop is CASSALGQRNEKLFF. DNA for the CDR3: TGCGCCAGCAGCGCCCTGGGGCAGCGTAATGAAAAACTGTTTTTT.

This chain links TRBV19 with TRBJ1-1; 10 bases line up with TRBD1. Germline CDR1 is LNHDA and CDR2 is SQIVND (reference sequence). Unmatched junction bases numbered 12, after V lost 6 bases and J lost 11 bases. The CDR3 has 14 residues. CDR3 in DNA: TGTGCCAGTAGCACCGGCGGGGGGACAGGGGAGGCTTTCTTT. Protein: CASSTGGGTGEAFF. Full variable domain (rest looked up from reference TRBV19 and TRBJ1-1): DGGITQSPKYLFRKEGQNVTLSCEQNLNHDAMYWYRQDPGQGLRLIYYSQIVNDFQKGDIAEGYSVSREKKESFPLTVTSAQKNPTAFYLCASSTGGGTGEAFFGQGTRLTVV.

This chain links TRBV27 with TRBJ2-7, with 10 bases matching TRBD1. The V gene end was trimmed by 4 bases and the J gene end by 2 bases; junction bases not matched to a gene: 5. There are 15 residues in the CDR3. Germline lookup yields CDR1 MNHEY and CDR2 SMNVEV (reference sequence). CDR3 sequence reads: CASSSPGQGTYEQYF. For the CDR3, the DNA is TGTGCCAGCAGTTCGCCGGGACAGGGGACCTACGAGCAGTACTTC.

This clone has a single count. The CDR3 DNA follows: TGTGCCAGCAGCCCCTATATCCGACGCGCAACGGGGACTGAAGCTTTCTTT. It codes for CASSPYIRRATGTEAFF. The V call is TRBV7-2, the J call TRBJ1-1; D remains unclear. The germline V gene encodes CDR1 SGHTA and CDR2 FQGNSA. Trimming shortened V by 5 bases and J by 5 bases, and 24 bases separated the two germline ends. The CDR3 has 17 residues. Looking up the rest from reference TRBV7-2 and TRBJ1-1 gives the full variable domain: GAGVSQSPSNKVTEKGKDVELRCDPISGHTALYWYRQSLGQGLEFLIYFQGNSAPDKSGLPSDRFSAERTGGSVSTLTIQRTQQEDSAVYLCASSPYIRRATGTEAFFGQGTRLTVV.

The chain carries TRBV2 and TRBJ2-3, with D tentatively TRBD2 (5 bases). Germline V gene sequence: CDR1 SNHLY, CDR2 FYNNEI. V shed 6 bases and J shed 4 bases, with 17 bases lying between them. This CDR3 is built from 15 residues. This CDR3 reads CASRSLVSPADTQYF. For the CDR3, the DNA is TGTGCCAGCAGGTCACTAGTTAGCCCCGCAGATACGCAGTATTTT.

This rearrangement joins TRBV19 to TRBJ1-5; 7 bases map to TRBD1. V trimming: 2 bases; J trimming: 0 bases; junction bases outside the gene matches: 10. Per the germline V gene, CDR1 is LNHDA and CDR2 is SQIVND (reference sequence). CDR3 length: 18 amino acids. CDR3 nucleotide sequence: TGTGCCAGTAGTATACGGGAGGGGACAGATTATAGCAATCAGCCCCAGCATTTT. Protein product: CASSIREGTDYSNQPQHF.

V is TRBV19 and J is TRBJ1-5; TRBD1 matches 7 bases. The V and J ends lost 3 bases and 2 bases, in that order; junction bases with no gene match: 10. The length of the CDR3 is 17 residues. Germline assignment: CDR1 LNHDA and CDR2 SQIVND (reference sequence). The CDR3 protein is CASSIEGGAVGNQPQHF. Written as DNA, the CDR3 is TGTGCCAGTAGTATCGAAGGGGGCGCGGTTGGCAATCAGCCCCAGCATTTT.

V usage is TRBV24-1 and J usage is TRBJ2-1; no firm D call. Trimming took 4 bases from V and 1 from J, leaving 4 bases between them. The CDR3 is 13 amino acids. The germline V gene encodes CDR1 KGHDR and CDR2 SFDVKD. CDR3 DNA sequence: TGTGCCACCAGTGACCAGTCCTACAATGAGCAGTTCTTC. Its translation is CATSDQSYNEQFF.

The genes are TRBV21-1 and TRBJ1-1. TRBV21-1 is designated a pseudogene. CDR3 size: 16 residues. CDR3 in amino acids: CASTFCRFSRSSEAFF. The CDR3 bases are TGTGCCAGCACCTTCTGTCGTTTCTCTCGTTCTTCTGAAGCTTTCTTT.

The gene calls are TRBV2 and TRBJ2-7, with no clear D. This CDR3 region has 12 residues. The V gene's germline CDR1 is SNHLY and CDR2 FYNNEI. V lost 5 bases, J lost 7 bases, and 12 bases lay in between. The CDR3 region is CASSPGIWEQYF. The DNA for the CDR3 is TGTGCCAGCAGTCCCGGTATTTGGGAGCAGTACTTC.

For the CDR3, the DNA is TGTGCCAGCAGTTTCCCCCGACTAGCGGGAGGAGGGGATACGCAGTATTTT. Translated: CASSFPRLAGGGDTQYF. The V gene is TRBV27, the J gene TRBJ2-3; TRBD2 agrees at 13 bases. The CDR3 runs to 17 residues. Germline trimming cut 3 bases from V and 6 bases from J; bases unmatched to any gene: 9. Germline V gene sequence: CDR1 MNHEY, CDR2 SMNVEV (reference sequence).

This chain uses TRBV9 with TRBJ2-5, with 7 bases fitting TRBD2. V lost 2 bases and J lost 9; bases outside the gene matches: 10. The CDR3 covers 14 residues. Germline assignment: CDR1 SGDLS and CDR2 YYNGEE. CDR3 in amino acids: CASSVASGSMSQYF. CDR3 bases: TGTGCCAGCAGCGTCGCTAGCGGCTCGATGTCCCAGTACTTC. Using reference TRBV9 and TRBJ2-5 for the parts outside the CDR3, the full variable domain is DSGVTQTPKHLITATGQRVTLRCSPRSGDLSVYWYQQSLDQGLQFLIQYYNGEERAKGNILERFSAQQFPDLHSELNLSSLELGDSALYFCASSVASGSMSQYFGPGTRLLVL.

This sequence joins TRBV19 and TRBJ1-1; D not resolved. Germline CDR1 and CDR2: LNHDA and SQIVND (reference sequence). The CDR3 loop spans 14 amino acids. Trimming took off 2 bases at V and 0 bases at J, with 7 bases between the two ends. In DNA, the CDR3 is TGTGCCAGTAGTATATCAGTAATGAACACTGAAGCTTTCTTT. It translates to CASSISVMNTEAFF.

This chain joins TRBV11-2 and TRBJ1-2; TRBD1 matches at 8 bases. The germline V gene encodes CDR1 SGHAT and CDR2 FQNNGV. This CDR3 comprises 15 residues. J lost 8 bases, V lost 8 bases, and 16 bases had no gene match. The CDR3 region has the DNA TGTGCCAGCTCAGGGGGCCAGCGTCCATTATACGGCTACACCTTC. Encoded protein: CASSGGQRPLYGYTF.

The V call is TRBV5-6, the J call TRBJ2-7, with D unclear. The germline V gene has CDR1 SGHDT and CDR2 YYEEEE. The CDR3 is made up of 14 amino acids. The V end lost 4 bases, the J end lost 0 bases, and 11 bases lay between the germline ends. The CDR3 bases are TGTGCCAGCAGCCTTCTGGGCCGCTCCTACGAGCAGTACTTC. Protein sequence: CASSLLGRSYEQYF.

The gene calls are TRBV5-1 and TRBJ2-4; tentatively, D is TRBD2 (6 bases). Germline V lookup: CDR1 SGHRS, CDR2 YFSETQ. V was pared by 4 bases and J by 7 bases, with 15 bases between. This CDR3 region has 14 residues. The CDR3 loop is CASSPRENGNIQYF. In nucleotides, the CDR3 is TGCGCCAGCAGCCCCCGGGAGAACGGGAACATTCAGTACTTC.

This clone was recorded once. V and J are TRBV28 and TRBJ1-2; the match to TRBD1 covers 9 bases. CDR1 is MDHEN, CDR2 SYDVKM, per germline. With 1 base clipped from V and 6 bases from J, the junction kept 9 bases outside the gene matches. CDR3 length equals 16 residues. The CDR3 here is CASSLYTNRGQNGYTF. The DNA of the CDR3 is TGTGCCAGCAGTTTATACACTAACAGGGGGCAGAATGGCTACACCTTC.